The clone carrying this T cell receptor (beta chain) was detected only a few times. This CDR3 spans 16 amino acids. The germline V gene has CDR1 SGHRS and CDR2 YFSETQ. After removal of 0 bases from V and 3 bases from J, the junction contained 7 bases not matched to a gene. Across 18 months, stable Graves' hyperthyroidism was marked by no progression to ophthalmopathy. Hyperthyroidism patients were newly diagnosed, had disease duration under 2 months, and were aged 18 to 65 years. The sample comes from a study of T cells in Graves' hyperthyroidism and ophthalmopathy. Study-wide background: At the time of initial diagnosis and before any treatment, peripheral blood was collected.

TCR beta CDR3 regions were amplified from RNA. A first-round RT-PCR of the TCR CDR3 used the HTBI primer set. TCRdb re-called the multiplex PCR reads through MiXCR, storing one row per CDR3 protein. The table lists 600,000 to 650,000 distinct CDR3 sequences, 15% to 20% of them singletons, with less than 4.5% in the top ten. Input material: blood. The V and J genes are TRBV5-1 and TRBJ2-3; 7 bases map to TRBD2. This clonotype was obtained from a woman between 25 and 40 years old with Graves' hyperthyroidism. Here the CDR3 reads CASSLEGGSGTDTQYF. For the CDR3, the DNA is TGCGCCAGCAGCTTGGAGGGCGGGAGTGGAACAGATACGCAGTATTTT.